The 8 T cell receptor beta chains below come from one sample, sequenced in a study of Ad26.COV2.S vaccination and SARS-CoV-2 variants. Method: immunoSEQ multiplex PCR; TCRdb's copy keeps in-frame clones and lacks some. The table lists 350,000 to 400,000 clones, roughly nine tenths of them singletons. The treatment here: roughly 19 received Ad26.COV2.S at low or high dose, single or two shots; 5 received placebo; per-sample allocation not given. Each sample was drawn 63 days after the first injection (of vaccine or placebo). The sequenced sample was peripheral blood, obtained in a trial of Ad26.COV2.S vaccine versus placebo. These receptors were collected from a person between 18 and 65 years old who received the Ad26.COV2.S COVID-19 vaccine or a placebo.

The genes are TRBV15 and TRBJ1-6, with TRBD1 as a possible D gene (5 bases). V lost 5 bases and J lost 6, with 11 bases in between. CDR3 size: 14 residues. CDR1 and CDR2 from the germline V gene are LNHNV and YYDKDF (reference sequence). The CDR3 reads CATSGGGFNSPLHF. Here the CDR3 DNA reads TGTGCCACCAGCGGGGGGGGTTTTAATTCACCCCTCCACTTT.

J is TRBJ2-7 and V is TRBV7-2; 10 nucleotides line up with TRBD2. The CDR3 consists of 16 residues. Germline lookup yields CDR1 SGHTA and CDR2 FQGNSA. The V and J ends lost 2 bases and 4 bases, in that order; junction bases with no gene match: 8. In nucleotides, the CDR3 is TGTGCCAGCAGCTTACGTGAGCGGGGGGGTTCTTACGAGCAGTACTTC. Translating gives CASSLRERGGSYEQYF.

J is TRBJ2-5 and V is TRBV5-4, with 9 positions matching TRBD2. CDR3 length: 16 residues. The germline CDR1 and CDR2 sequences are SGHNT and YYREEE (reference sequence). The J segment lost 1 base and the V segment lost 0 bases, leaving 4 bases of the junction unmatched. The CDR3 spells CASSLELAGTQETQYF. CDR3 DNA: TGTGCCAGCAGCTTGGAGCTAGCGGGGACCCAAGAGACCCAGTACTTC.

This chain uses TRBV7-9 with TRBJ1-6, with 8 bases aligning to TRBD1. The CDR3 contains 15 residues. V lost 4 bases, J lost 9 bases, and 8 bases stayed unmatched. Germline V CDR1 and CDR2: SEHNR, FQNEAQ (reference sequence). This CDR3 is CASSSLGRGLSPLHF. Written as DNA, the CDR3 is TGTGCCAGCAGCTCTTTAGGCAGGGGGCTTTCACCCCTCCACTTT.

V usage is TRBV12-5 and J usage is TRBJ2-1; 7 bases are shared with TRBD1. Germline trimming cut 0 bases from V and 5 bases from J; bases unmatched to any gene: 7. CDR1 is LGHNT and CDR2 is FRNRAP in the germline V gene. The CDR3 is 16 amino acids. In DNA form, the CDR3 reads TGTGCTAGTGGTTTGGTATTGGACAGGAGCAACAATGAGCAGTTCTTC. Translation: CASGLVLDRSNNEQFF.

The chain has TRBV6-5 and TRBJ1-1; 8 bases match TRBD1. Germline V gene data show CDR1 as MNHEY and CDR2 as SVGAGI. This CDR3 has 15 residues. The J segment lost 3 bases and the V segment lost 0 bases, leaving 3 bases of the junction unmatched. CDR3 residues: CASSYSGQGDTEAFF. The CDR3 nucleotides read TGTGCCAGCAGTTACTCAGGACAGGGTGACACTGAAGCTTTCTTT.

J is TRBJ1-1 and V is TRBV7-9, with TRBD1 matching 8 bases. Germline V CDR1 and CDR2: SEHNR, FQNEAQ (reference sequence). The junction had 9 bases not matched to a gene; V was cut back by 7 bases and J by 5 bases. This CDR3 region has 14 residues. CDR3 sequence: CASTSSGGATEAFF. As DNA, the CDR3 is TGTGCCAGCACCTCTTCAGGGGGCGCGACTGAAGCTTTCTTT.

To note about this clone: This CDR3 is also generated by other DNA sequences in the sample. The chain is built from TRBV20-1 and TRBJ2-7, with D possibly matching TRBD1 (5 bases). V lost 6 bases and J 1 base, leaving 7 bases between the germline ends. The CDR3 runs to 11 residues. Germline V gene sequence: CDR1 DFQATT, CDR2 SNEGSKA (reference sequence). The CDR3 nucleotides read TGCAGTGCAGGGGCATCCTACGAGCAGTACTTC. It codes for CSAGASYEQYF.